This entry describes one TCR beta chain. The CDR3 is made up of 15 amino acids. V was trimmed by 1 base and J by 2 bases, leaving 9 bases between them. CDR1 SGHTA and CDR2 FQGNSA come from the germline V gene. Libraries were prepared by immunoSEQ multiplex PCR; TCRdb keeps only in-frame clonotypes and omits some of them. The data contain some 150,000 clones, approximately 90% of them singletons. The sample is drawn from a study of radiation and T cells in renal cell carcinoma. Indicated time point: blood 2 weeks post-SBRT. Treatment noted: 15 Gy SBRT to primary tumor, nephrectomy 4 weeks later. Radiation-treated patients gave blood at baseline, week 2 and week 4.

The receptor's source is a woman aged 50 to 65 with renal cell carcinoma. This rearrangement joins TRBV7-2 to TRBJ1-5; a possible D gene is TRBD1 (6 bases). The sample here was blood, taken from a patient whose treatment included radiotherapy and nephrectomy. CDR3 bases: TGTGCCAGCAGCTTAGGAGGGGGGGGCAATCAGCCCCAGCATTTT. As protein: CASSLGGGGNQPQHF.